This TCR beta chain emerged from a study of shared clonotypes between healthy human individuals (dated by TCRdb to 2020 to 2022). Describing the broader study: The cohort comprised two women and a few men aged 18 to 49 years. For each donor, CD4 naive and CD4 memory were each run on three plates, CD8 naive on two plates, and CD8 memory on one plate. Blood TCR repertoires of roughly five healthy adults were deeply sequenced to estimate repertoire size and the extent of clonotype sharing between individuals. To increase sequencing depth and limit assay-specific biases, different laboratories used diverse techniques to prepare libraries and sequence TCR repertoires. Each donor's leukapheresis produced roughly between roughly 0.85 and 9.5 billion PBMCs. Study-wide findings and limitations: The small number of donors limited the genetic and exposure-history diversity represented. Roughly 5.2% of naive CD4, 3.5% of naive CD8, approximately 2% of memory CD4, and about 0.4% of memory CD8 clonotypes were shared across a few donors. Compared with non-shared clonotypes, clonotypes shared by all four sorted-subset donors had higher generation probabilities. Naive subsets generally had larger estimated clonotype richness than memory subsets. Pairwise subsampling led to the expectation that sequencing depth would affect the degree of clonotype sharing among donors. Sampling was restricted to blood, and TCR repertoires in tissues likely differ from the TCR repertoires found in blood. Even with the large sequencing depth, rarefaction of the sorted-subset datasets indicated that sequencing was incomplete.

Deletion took 8 bases off V and 2 bases off J, with a span of 10 bases between the germline ends. The CDR3 holds 12 amino acids from the cysteine to the phenylalanine. Left in the record is the CDR3 DNA by itself, 36 bases read in frame from the first base. From a lookup of the germline V gene (reference sequence), CDR1 and CDR2 are SEHNR and FQNEAQ. Using the deep immunoSEQ assay, TCR CDR3 regions were amplified from genomic DNA by multiplex PCR. Genomic DNA extracted from each cell subset was distributed evenly over all wells of several immunoSEQ 96-well plates, and each plate served as one replicate. Each replicate PCR for sorted subsets received 200 ng genomic DNA, equal to about 30,000 T cell genomes. Purified libraries were quantified with a Qubit 3.0 fluorometer, sized on a Bioanalyzer 2100, and re-quantified with the KAPA Library Quantification kit. Each immunoSEQ 96-well plate was sequenced on its own single-read 150-cycle Illumina NextSeq 550 flow cell. In the original analysis: Because only junctional sequences without quality scores were contained in the immunoSEQ output, filtering matching that applied to full-length reads could not be performed. Sequences were annotated with PyIR, a Python wrapper for IgBLAST v1.9, and V/J genes and CDR3 were assigned using IMGT germline references. Reads were filtered out if the reads had weak V/J assignments (E-value above 1e-6), no CDR3, stop codons, out-of-frame junctions, or ambiguous translated residues. A V3J clonotype was defined by an identical inferred V gene, J gene, and CDR3 amino acid sequence. To compute the percentage overlap between repertoires, the number of shared unique clonotypes was divided by the size of the smaller repertoire. Richness of each repertoire was evaluated using RTK rarefaction, the Chao1 estimator, and Recon v2.1 estimates of unobserved clonotypes. Generation probabilities for all TCRbeta clonotypes obtained by the gDNA method from several donors were computed using OLGA. TCRdb mirrors the immuneACCESS table, restricted to in-frame sequences. Some clones are absent from its copies; in checked studies, under half trace to an unresolved V gene, and the reason for the others is unknown. The V and J calls and clone size are taken from that table; D and trimming were inferred from the DNA. This sample holds roughly 700,000 clones; over 65% were observed only once. Clones ranked in the top ten supply more than 1.5% of the sample.

This clone was seen only once. Its recognized antigen is unknown. Base qualities are not at hand, and no much larger clone is one base apart. The donors were healthy, HIV-negative adults who had no recently reported acute infections or vaccinations. Every donor was a Caucasian adult living in Nashville, Tennessee, USA. CD4+ T cells were enriched by magnetic negative selection; naive cells were then positively selected on CD45RA, and the negative fraction formed the memory subset. After blood collection by leukapheresis, PBMCs were isolated using Ficoll-Histopaque density gradient centrifugation and then cryopreserved in the vapor phase of liquid nitrogen. Purity and quantity of every magnetically sorted T cell population were checked by analytical flow cytometry. Genomic DNA was isolated from each sorted fraction and quantified by UV absorbance on a Nanodrop 2000c.

The sample was memory CD4+ T cells sorted from blood. This specimen's cell subset or site label, per the study, means: CD45RA-negative fraction. The sequence links TRBV7-9 to TRBJ2-7; the D gene identity is not certain. This receptor was identified in a young woman in good health. The DNA sequence is as follows: TGTGCCAGCGTTTCTACGCCCTACGAGCAGTACTTC. It specifies CASVSTPYEQYF. Beyond the CDR3, the reference TRBV7-9 and TRBJ2-7 genes provide the residues; the full variable domain reads: DTGVSQNPRHKITKRGQNVTFRCDPISEHNRLYWYRQTLGQGPEFLTYFQNEAQLEKSRLLSDRFSAERPKGSFSTLEIQRTEQGDSAMYLCASVSTPYEQYFGPGTRLTVT.